A single sample gave rise to the 23 T cell receptor beta chains below, sequenced in a study of blood T cells in healthy people across ages. Next came a second PCR, run for about 7 to 12 cycles, which used a sample-barcoded 5' primer along with a J-beta primer mix. TCRdb processed the 5' RACE reads anew with MiXCR; each CDR3 protein has one entry. Among around 990,000 distinct CDR3 sequences, almost 25% were seen once, and the ten largest hold approximately 0.71%. These data were also filed under a second study, of T cells of mothers and their children.

Sequencing used blood. All receptors come from a girl aged 2-15 years in good health.

This clonotype showed up many times. The chain carries TRBV6-2 or TRBV6-3 and TRBJ2-1; 11 nucleotides agree with TRBD2. V was pared by 8 bases and J by 4 bases, with 1 base of the junction left unmatched. This CDR3 is built from 13 residues. The V gene's germline CDR1 is MNHEY and CDR2 SVGEGT. The CDR3 is CASGTSGYNEQFF. Here the CDR3 DNA reads TGTGCCAGCGGGACTAGCGGATACAATGAGCAGTTCTTC.

The table lists this clonotype with a few counts. The genes are TRBV27 and TRBJ2-1, with 7 nucleotides matching TRBD1. Looked up from germline, CDR1 is MNHEY and CDR2 is SMNVEV (reference sequence). This CDR3 is 16 amino acids long. With 2 bases clipped from V and 0 bases from J, the junction kept 4 bases outside the gene matches. The CDR3 loop is CASSLEQGYSYNEQFF. Written as DNA, the CDR3 is TGTGCCAGCAGTTTAGAACAGGGGTACTCCTACAATGAGCAGTTCTTC.

This clonotype has just a few counts. The chain couples TRBV29-1 to TRBJ2-5; no reliable D call. The CDR3 contains 13 residues. Trimming shortened V by 3 bases and J by 5 bases, and 13 bases separated the two germline ends. Looked up from germline, CDR1 is SQVTM and CDR2 is ANQGSEA. The CDR3 here is CSVELKLVETQYF. The CDR3, as DNA: TGCAGCGTTGAGTTAAAGTTAGTGGAGACCCAGTACTTC.

The rearrangement links TRBV6-2 or TRBV6-3 to TRBJ1-1; D is uncertain. The CDR3 covers 14 residues. Per the germline V gene, CDR1 is MNHEY and CDR2 is SVGEGT. V dropped 8 bases and J dropped 1 base, with 14 bases sitting between them. The CDR3 region is CASQPFTPNTEAFF. CDR3 in DNA: TGTGCCAGCCAACCGTTTACACCGAACACTGAAGCTTTCTTT.

In regard to this clonotype: The junction departs from germline at one end; a sequencing error may be responsible. The genes are TRBV6-6 and TRBJ2-3; 9 bases map to TRBD1. CDR1 and CDR2 (germline): MNHNY, SVGAGI (reference sequence). CDR3 length: 13 residues. In nucleotides, the CDR3 is TGTGCCAGCAGCCGGGGACAGGGAGATACGCAGTACTTT. It encodes CASSRGQGDTQYF.

The rearrangement uses TRBV7-9 and TRBJ1-5; 8 bases fit TRBD1. Germline V lookup: CDR1 SEHNR, CDR2 FQNEAQ (reference sequence). V shed 5 bases and J 4 bases; nucleotides not matched to a gene: 7. This CDR3 region has 15 residues. In DNA, the CDR3 is TGTGCCAGCAGCCCCAACAGGGGGTTTAATCAGCCCCAGCATTTT. Protein: CASSPNRGFNQPQHF. The complete variable domain, with remaining parts taken from reference TRBV7-9 and TRBJ1-5, reads DTGVSQNPRHKITKRGQNVTFRCDPISEHNRLYWYRQTLGQGPEFLTYFQNEAQLEKSRLLSDRFSAERPKGSFSTLEIQRTEQGDSAMYLCASSPNRGFNQPQHFGDGTRLSIL.

Of note for this clonotype: Sequence at one end of the junction differs from germline and may be a read error. V usage is TRBV5-1 and J usage is TRBJ2-1; D is perhaps TRBD2 (6 bases). Germline V lookup: CDR1 SGHRS, CDR2 YFSETQ. This CDR3 has 15 amino acids. CDR3 in DNA: TGCGTCAGCAGCCGGGGGACTGGAGCTTACAATGAGCAGTTCTTC. It translates to CVSSRGTGAYNEQFF. The full variable domain, with the rest looked up from reference TRBV5-1 and TRBJ2-1, is KAGVTQTPRYLIKTRGQQVTLSCSPISGHRSVSWYQQTPGQGLQFLFEYFSETQRNKGNFPGRFSGRQFSNSRSEMNVSTLELGDSALYLCVSSRGTGAYNEQFFGPGTRLTVL.

The chain is built from TRBV7-6 and TRBJ2-5; no definite D call. V lost 2 bases and J lost 4, with 8 bases in between. The CDR3 contains 13 residues. In germline, CDR1 is SGHVS, CDR2 FNYEAQ. CDR3 region: CASSLPSTETQYF. Written as DNA, the CDR3 is TGTGCCAGCAGCTTACCCTCCACAGAGACCCAGTACTTC.

The rearrangement links TRBV27 to TRBJ1-4; 9 bases fit TRBD1. There are 15 residues in the CDR3. Germline V gives CDR1 MNHEY, CDR2 SMNVEV (reference sequence). After removal of 3 bases from V and 8 bases from J, the junction contained 7 bases not matched to a gene. CDR3 sequence reads: CASSLSGTGYEKLFF. CDR3 in DNA: TGTGCCAGCAGTTTGTCCGGGACAGGGTACGAAAAACTGTTTTTT.

The chain employs TRBV6-6 and TRBJ1-2, with D maybe TRBD1 (6 bases). The CDR3 covers 13 residues. The germline CDR1 and CDR2 sequences are MNHNY and SVGAGI (reference sequence). V was trimmed by 5 bases and J by 4 bases, leaving 11 bases between them. DNA for the CDR3: TGTGCCAGCAGTGACGTACAGGGCTATGGCTACACCTTC. Protein sequence: CASSDVQGYGYTF.

The chain has TRBV5-6 and TRBJ2-5; a possible D gene is TRBD1 (5 bases). The CDR3 sequence is 15 residues long. Germline V CDR1 and CDR2: SGHDT, YYEEEE. V was cut by 5 bases and J by 5 bases, with 19 bases left in between. The CDR3 reads CASSFDSFLGETQYF. The CDR3 coding sequence is TGTGCCAGCAGTTTTGACAGCTTCCTGGGGGAGACCCAGTACTTC. The whole variable domain, remainder taken from reference TRBV5-6 and TRBJ2-5, is DAGVTQSPTHLIKTRGQQVTLRCSPKSGHDTVSWYQQALGQGPQFIFQYYEEEERQRGNFPDRFSGHQFPNYSSELNVNALLLGDSALYLCASSFDSFLGETQYFGPGTRLLVL.

This clonotype was counted ten times or more. This sequence joins TRBV28 and TRBJ2-7, with D tentatively TRBD2 (6 bases). V lost 5 bases and J lost 6, with 17 bases in between. The CDR3 extends over 14 amino acids. Looked up from germline, CDR1 is MDHEN and CDR2 is SYDVKM. The CDR3 region is CASSGVGGVGEQYF. The CDR3 DNA sequence: TGTGCCAGCAGTGGTGTGGGAGGCGTTGGCGAGCAGTACTTC.

CDR3 sequence reads: CASSQDGASGANVLTF. The CDR3 DNA follows: TGTGCCAGCAGCCAAGATGGGGCCTCTGGGGCCAACGTCCTGACTTTC. This rearrangement joins TRBV4-2 to TRBJ2-6, with D tentatively TRBD1 (5 bases). CDR1 is LGHNA and CDR2 is YNFKEQ in the germline V gene. Trimming pared 0 bases from V and 0 bases from J, leaving 6 bases between. CDR3 size: 16 residues.

This clonotype appeared a few times. The chain links TRBV12-3 or TRBV12-4 to TRBJ2-7, with 9 bases lining up with TRBD1. The CDR3 is 15 amino acids. The J segment lost 3 bases and the V segment lost 5 bases, leaving 8 bases of the junction unmatched. For the CDR3, the DNA is TGTGCCAGCAGTCAGTCCGGGACAGGGAGCTACGAGCAGTACTTC. As protein: CASSQSGTGSYEQYF.

A note on this clonotype: With a much larger clone just one base away, this may be a read error. The chain carries TRBV5-6 and TRBJ2-3; D gene unclear. V dropped 0 bases and J dropped 2 bases, with 13 bases sitting between them. Germline-derived CDR1 and CDR2 are SGHDT and YYEEEE. The CDR3 loop spans 16 amino acids. CDR3 nucleotides: TGTGCCAGCAGCTTGGTGGCAGCGTCATCCACAGATACGCAGTATTTT. Amino acids: CASSLVAASSTDTQYF.

This chain links TRBV7-3 with TRBJ1-5; 7 nucleotides match TRBD1. The ends lost 5 bases at V and 0 bases at J; junction bases unmatched: 7. CDR1 is SGHTA and CDR2 is FQGTGA in the germline V gene. This CDR3 is built from 16 residues. In nucleotides, the CDR3 is TGTGCCAGCAGCGGGGGACAGAAGTATAGCAATCAGCCCCAGCATTTT. Its protein product is CASSGGQKYSNQPQHF.

The genes are TRBV7-2 and TRBJ2-5; perhaps TRBD1 as D (5 bases). CDR3 size: 14 residues. Germline CDR1 is SGHTA and CDR2 is FQGNSA. V was cut by 5 bases and J by 2 bases, with 12 bases left in between. The CDR3 nucleotides read TGTGCCAGCAGCGGCGACAGCGTTCAAGAGACCCAGTACTTC. Residues: CASSGDSVQETQYF.

The chain uses TRBV28 and TRBJ2-7; D is perhaps TRBD2 (6 bases). V gave up 1 base and J gave up 2 bases, with 12 bases separating them. CDR3 length equals 15 residues. From germline, CDR1 is MDHEN and CDR2 SYDVKM. The CDR3 DNA follows: TGTGCCAGCAGTTTATACAGGAGGGAAACCTACGAGCAGTACTTC. Translated: CASSLYRRETYEQYF.

This clonotype was picked up a small number of times. It may be a read error: a sequence one base away is much more abundant. V and J are TRBV7-2 and TRBJ1-1; D is ambiguous. Germline CDR1 is SGHTA and CDR2 is FQGNSA. This CDR3 is 13 amino acids long. CDR3 loop: CASSLQENTKAFF. In DNA, the CDR3 is TGTGCCAGCAGCTTACAGGAGAACACTAAAGCTTTCTTT.

This clonotype was counted only a few times. The V and J genes are TRBV5-1 and TRBJ2-5, with 8 positions matching TRBD1. The DNA end favors TRBJ2-1, so the J call may be wrong. The length of the CDR3 is 15 residues. CDR1 and CDR2 (germline): SGHRS, YFSETQ. CDR3 sequence: CASSLETGVYNEQFF. The DNA for the CDR3 is TGCGCCAGCAGCTTGGAGACAGGGGTCTACAATGAGCAGTTCTTC.

This clonotype showed up just a few times. J is TRBJ1-1 and V is TRBV27; no reliable D call. Germline loops: CDR1 MNHEY, CDR2 SMNVEV (reference sequence). Trimming took 5 bases from V and 8 from J, leaving 15 bases between them. CDR3 length equals 13 residues. The CDR3 loop is CASSLLRSGEAFF. The CDR3 DNA reads as TGTGCCAGCAGTCTTTTACGGTCCGGGGAAGCTTTCTTT.

This chain joins TRBV29-1 and TRBJ2-1, with 12 bases matching TRBD2. Germline trimming cut 7 bases from V and 6 bases from J; bases unmatched to any gene: 7. The V gene's germline CDR1 is SQVTM and CDR2 ANQGSEA. The CDR3 runs 14 residues. The CDR3 sequence is CSGRTSGTFNEQFF. The CDR3 nucleotides read TGCAGCGGCCGGACTAGCGGGACCTTCAATGAGCAGTTCTTC.

The chain has TRBV20-1 and TRBJ2-1; no reliable D call. The CDR3 loop spans 15 amino acids. Trimming shortened V by 3 bases and J by 2 bases, and 14 bases separated the two germline ends. In germline, CDR1 is DFQATT, CDR2 SNEGSKA (reference sequence). The chain's CDR3 is CSARSTRPTYNEQFF. The CDR3 DNA is TGCAGTGCTAGGTCGACTCGACCCACCTACAATGAGCAGTTCTTC.